The clone carrying this TCR beta chain came up a few times. Its antigen is unknown. Diagnostic decisions used clinical symptoms, serum thyroxine and TRAb, thyroid ultrasound and orbital computed tomography. PBMCs were derived from roughly 9.6 ml fresh peripheral blood. This specimen belongs to a study of T cells in Graves' hyperthyroidism and ophthalmopathy. Study-wide points: Progression to ophthalmopathy was predicted a median of approximately 6.4 months early.

There were TCR beta CDR3 regions amplified from RNA transcripts. Primed by the HTBI set, a first-round RT-PCR was run on the TCR CDR3. TCRdb reanalysed the multiplex PCR reads using MiXCR and keeps one entry per CDR3 protein. The sample carries 250,000 to 400,000 distinct CDR3 sequences, approximately 13% recorded once. V was clipped by 3 bases and J by 0 bases, with 15 bases between them. Germline CDR1 is LGHDT and CDR2 is YNNKEL (reference sequence). This CDR3 has 18 amino acids. What was sequenced was blood. This receptor was obtained from a woman aged 40 to 50 with Graves' ophthalmopathy. This sequence joins TRBV3-1 and TRBJ2-6, with a tentative D call TRBD1 (5 bases). The CDR3 DNA sequence: TGTGCCAGCAGCCAGCAAGGCAGGGTGGGCTCTGGGGCCAACGTCCTGACTTTC. Translated, it gives CASSQQGRVGSGANVLTF.